This paragraph reports one TCR beta chain. Authors' methods: Reference gene primer amplification yielded estimated nucleated cell counts. Sequencing was performed with immunoSEQ multiplex PCR; in TCRdb, only in-frame clones are kept and a portion is missing. V, J and clone size are those of that table, while D and trimming were read from the DNA. The table records 150,000 to 200,000 clones, around nine tenths of them present only once. Germline-derived CDR1 and CDR2 are MGHDK and SYGVNS. The CDR3 totals 15 residues. The V segment lost 4 bases and the J segment 0 bases; nucleotides outside the gene matches: 4. These data belong to a study of blood T cell repertoires in COVID-19. About the study: Samples came from the United States, Italy and Spain, spanning acute and convalescent COVID-19. T cells, B-cell-depleted T cells, or PBMCs provided the cDNA or gDNA that served as material.

What was sequenced was peripheral blood. The gene calls are TRBV25-1 and TRBJ2-3; 7 bases line up with TRBD2. The receptor's source is a man aged 40-49 years with acute or convalescent COVID-19. The DNA of the CDR3 is TGTGCCAGCAGTGTCGCAGCGGGGAGCACAGATACGCAGTATTTT. Protein: CASSVAAGSTDTQYF.